These 22 T cell receptor beta chains came from one sample sequenced in a study of graft-versus-host responses after intestinal transplantation. The antigens of these receptors remain unknown. TCRdb's copy holds only in-frame clones and misses some; the assay was immunoSEQ multiplex PCR. The data contain 140,000 or so clones, roughly 91% of them singletons. The sample in question was unstimulated CD4+ T cells sorted from spleen or lymph node cells, obtained before intestinal transplant. The receptors here all came from a human donor who received an intestinal transplant.

This clone was observed once. The gene calls are TRBV7-9 and TRBJ2-5; 8 nucleotides agree with TRBD2. Unmatched junction bases numbered 9, after V lost 5 bases and J lost 7 bases. CDR1 and CDR2 from the germline V gene are SEHNR and FQNEAQ (reference sequence). The CDR3 has 14 residues. The CDR3 coding sequence is TGTGCCAGCAGCCAGAGCGGGAGTGGGGGGACCCAGTACTTC. Translated: CASSQSGSGGTQYF.

The chain joins TRBV29-1 to TRBJ2-2; D is ambiguous. Between the trimmed V and J ends, which lost 4 bases and 4 bases, there was a span of 4 bases. Germline V gene lookup returns CDR1 SQVTM and CDR2 ANQGSEA. The CDR3 totals 11 residues. CDR3 loop: CSVGTTGELFF. The CDR3 DNA reads TGCAGCGTTGGGACCACCGGGGAGCTGTTTTTT.

This chain joins TRBV7-9 and TRBJ2-4, with 7 bases identical to TRBD1. V was clipped by 5 bases and J by 0 bases; unmatched bases: 7. Germline V gene lookup returns CDR1 SEHNR and CDR2 FQNEAQ (reference sequence). CDR3 length: 16 amino acids. CDR3 DNA sequence: TGTGCCAGCAGCCAACGGGACAGCTTAGCCAAAAACATTCAGTACTTC. This encodes CASSQRDSLAKNIQYF.

V usage is TRBV27 and J usage is TRBJ2-7; 9 nucleotides line up with TRBD2. Germline CDR1 and CDR2: MNHEY and SMNVEV (reference sequence). The CDR3 runs 15 residues. After removal of 6 bases from V and 4 bases from J, the junction contained 10 bases not matched to a gene. The CDR3 protein is CASRPAGSGSYEQYF. The CDR3 DNA follows: TGTGCCAGCAGGCCGGCAGGTAGCGGGAGTTACGAGCAGTACTTC.

The rearrangement links TRBV21-1 to TRBJ1-1. TRBV21-1 is labeled a pseudogene. This CDR3 spans 11 amino acids. The CDR3 region is CASSIGGRAFF. The DNA for the CDR3 is TGTGCCAGCAGCATTGGGGGTCGAGCTTTCTTT.

V and J are TRBV28 and TRBJ2-5; 9 bases map to TRBD2. V shed 5 bases and J 6 bases; nucleotides not matched to a gene: 13. The CDR3 runs 16 residues. Germline V lookup: CDR1 MDHEN, CDR2 SYDVKM. The CDR3 bases are TGTGCCAGCAGTATCTGGACTAGCGAAGGACCGAAGACCCAGTACTTC. It encodes CASSIWTSEGPKTQYF.

V and J are TRBV11-2 and TRBJ1-2; D call uncertain. Per the germline V gene, CDR1 is SGHAT and CDR2 is FQNNGV. The CDR3 has 16 amino acids. Trimming cost V 1 base and J 6 bases, with 18 bases left between them. DNA for the CDR3: TGTGCCAGCAGCTTAGGGGGAGTTAAGGGAAGTGATGGCTACACCTTC. This gives the protein CASSLGGVKGSDGYTF.

V usage is TRBV9 and J usage is TRBJ1-2; D gene ambiguous. CDR3 length: 11 amino acids. V was cut by 5 bases and J by 7 bases, with 9 bases left in between. Germline V gene sequence: CDR1 SGDLS, CDR2 YYNGEE. DNA of the CDR3: TGTGCCAGCAGGAGTCCTAGTGGCTACACCTTC. This translates into CASRSPSGYTF. The variable domain in full, with the rest retrieved from reference TRBV9 and TRBJ1-2, is DSGVTQTPKHLITATGQRVTLRCSPRSGDLSVYWYQQSLDQGLQFLIQYYNGEERAKGNILERFSAQQFPDLHSELNLSSLELGDSALYFCASRSPSGYTFGSGTRLTVV.

For the CDR3, the DNA is TGTGCCATCAGTCGGGACAGGGCCCGGGAGACCCAGTACTTC. It is translated as CAISRDRARETQYF. The chain is built from TRBV10-3 and TRBJ2-5; TRBD1 matches at 9 bases. CDR1 and CDR2 from the germline V gene are ENHRY and SYGVKD. There are 14 residues in the CDR3. Trimming at V came to 5 bases and at J to 5 bases, leaving 6 bases not matched to a gene.

The chain has TRBV5-5 and TRBJ2-7; D unclear. CDR1 is SGHKS, CDR2 YYEKEE, per germline (reference sequence). The CDR3 covers 15 residues. V lost 4 bases, J lost 5 bases, and 19 bases lay in between. The CDR3, as DNA: TGTGCCAGCAGCCAGCCGGGCCGGGCACTGGACGAGCAGTACTTC. Translating gives CASSQPGRALDEQYF.

The chain is built from TRBV10-1 and TRBJ1-5; no clear D gene. Germline loops: CDR1 WNHNN, CDR2 SYGVQD (reference sequence). V lost 9 bases and J lost 0, with 9 bases in between. There are 13 residues in the CDR3. The CDR3 spells CARTCDSNQPQHF. Written as DNA, the CDR3 is TGCGCCAGGACTTGCGATAGCAATCAGCCCCAGCATTTT.

The chain joins TRBV27 to TRBJ1-6; 8 positions match TRBD1. Trimming removed 5 bases from V and 9 bases from J; junction bases left unmatched: 6. This CDR3 contains 14 residues. Germline CDR1 and CDR2: MNHEY and SMNVEV (reference sequence). DNA for the CDR3: TGTGCCAGCAGTCTTCAGGGGGCAGGTTCACCCCTCCACTTT. This encodes CASSLQGAGSPLHF.

The CDR3 is CASSSLQGANGYTF. DNA for the CDR3: TGTGCCAGCAGCTCATTACAGGGGGCTAATGGCTACACCTTC. The genes are TRBV7-9 and TRBJ1-2, with TRBD1 identical over 9 bases. The germline CDR1 and CDR2 sequences are SEHNR and FQNEAQ (reference sequence). This CDR3 has 14 amino acids. Trimming cost V 4 bases and J 6 bases; bases outside gene matches: 6. Full variable domain (missing parts from reference TRBV7-9 and TRBJ1-2): DTGVSQNPRHKITKRGQNVTFRCDPISEHNRLYWYRQTLGQGPEFLTYFQNEAQLEKSRLLSDRFSAERPKGSFSTLEIQRTEQGDSAMYLCASSSLQGANGYTFGSGTRLTVV.

The chain has TRBV14 and TRBJ2-5, with TRBD2 matching 9 bases. This CDR3 has 15 residues. Germline-derived CDR1 and CDR2 are SGHDN and FVKESK. J gave up 4 bases and V 6 bases, and 9 bases lay outside the gene matches. The DNA for the CDR3 is TGTGCCAGCAGGGACAGCGGGAGGTTAGGAGAGACCCAGTACTTC. This encodes CASRDSGRLGETQYF.

This chain uses TRBV10-1 with TRBJ1-2; D is undetermined. In germline, CDR1 is WNHNN, CDR2 SYGVQD (reference sequence). The CDR3 has 16 residues. Trimming removed 6 bases at V and 3 bases at J, with 20 bases between. CDR3 in amino acids: CASRGNLPTRYYGYTF. DNA of the CDR3: TGCGCCAGCAGGGGGAATTTACCTACCAGATACTATGGCTACACCTTC.

The CDR3 loop reads CAWRRQDSYEQYF. CDR3 nucleotides: TGTGCCTGGAGGAGACAGGACTCCTACGAGCAGTACTTC. The chain combines TRBV30 with TRBJ2-7; possible D gene TRBD1, 6 bases. V was trimmed by 3 bases and J by 0 bases, leaving 9 bases between them. The CDR3 has 13 residues. The germline gives CDR1 GTSNPN, CDR2 SVGIG (reference sequence).

V gene TRBV28 combines with J gene TRBJ1-1; D is uncertain. CDR1 MDHEN and CDR2 SYDVKM come from the germline V gene. The germline V and J ends were trimmed by 3 bases and 5 bases, with 13 bases remaining between them. The CDR3 totals 14 residues. The CDR3 is CASSFARNPTEAFF. CDR3 coding DNA: TGTGCCAGCAGTTTTGCGCGCAATCCGACTGAAGCTTTCTTT.

The chain has TRBV7-8 and TRBJ1-2, with a weak D call TRBD1 (5 bases). V lost 2 bases to trimming and J lost 5 bases, with 18 bases between them. Germline V CDR1 and CDR2: SGHVS, FQNEAQ. CDR3 length: 16 residues. DNA of the CDR3: TGTGCCAGCAGCTTATCGAGGGGCCGGACGGGGTATGGCTACACCTTC. This encodes CASSLSRGRTGYGYTF.

This clone was picked up a small number of times. V gene TRBV4-2 combines with J gene TRBJ1-3; tentatively, D is TRBD1 (6 bases). The V end was cut by 0 bases, the J end by 5 bases, with 11 bases between. From germline, CDR1 is LGHNA and CDR2 YNFKEQ. The CDR3 totals 15 residues. The CDR3 protein is CASSQDPGGRNTIYF. CDR3 bases: TGTGCCAGCAGCCAAGATCCGGGGGGCCGAAACACCATATATTTT.

The chain has TRBV18 and TRBJ1-3; D possibly corresponds to TRBD1 (5 bases). The CDR3 contains 13 residues. Germline CDR1 and CDR2: KGHSH and LQKENI. V was cut by 5 bases and J by 2 bases, with 7 bases left in between. Here the CDR3 reads CASSGGTGNTIYF. CDR3 coding DNA: TGTGCCAGCTCAGGGGGAACTGGAAACACCATATATTTT.

The rearrangement joins TRBV12-5 to TRBJ1-1, with D uncertain. With 6 bases removed from V and 5 bases from J, the gap between germline ends came to 7 bases. This CDR3 has 11 amino acids. Germline-derived CDR1 and CDR2 are LGHNT and FRNRAP. This CDR3 is CASGTRTEAFF. The CDR3 DNA follows: TGTGCTAGTGGGACGAGGACTGAAGCTTTCTTT.

The chain carries TRBV11-2 and TRBJ2-7, with D maybe TRBD2 (5 bases). Germline-derived CDR1 and CDR2 are SGHAT and FQNNGV. The CDR3 covers 17 residues. The V and J ends lost 3 bases and 0 bases respectively, with 18 bases between them. The CDR3 DNA follows: TGTGCCAGCAGCTTTATATTCTCCGGGATAAGCTCCTACGAGCAGTACTTC. It is translated as CASSFIFSGISSYEQYF.